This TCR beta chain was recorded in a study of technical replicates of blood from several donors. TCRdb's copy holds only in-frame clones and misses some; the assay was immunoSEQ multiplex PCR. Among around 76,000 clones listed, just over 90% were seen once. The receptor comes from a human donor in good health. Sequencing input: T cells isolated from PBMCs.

The CDR3 DNA sequence: TGTGCCAGCAGCTTGGGCGGGAGTGGCGAAAACATTCAGTACTTC. It encodes CASSLGGSGENIQYF. V is TRBV5-4 and J is TRBJ2-4; 7 bases are shared with TRBD2. Per the germline V gene, CDR1 is SGHNT and CDR2 is YYREEE (reference sequence). V lost 0 bases to trimming and J lost 5 bases; unmatched junction nucleotides: 5. The CDR3 covers 15 residues.